This T cell receptor (beta chain) was recovered during a study of somatic mutations in cytotoxic T cells in rheumatoid arthritis. This CDR3 contains 14 residues. The V end was cut by 5 bases, the J end by 5 bases, with 16 bases between. The V gene's germline CDR1 is SEHNR and CDR2 FQNEAQ (reference sequence). The study pulled out CD4+ and CD8+ cells with positive magnetic bead selection and then checked their purity by flow cytometry. General study results and limits: The targets (antigens) of the expanded CD8+ clones were not known.

In this sample, this clone turned up a few times. Its specificity is not known. In the authors' workflow: Expanded CD8+ clones from patients, those larger than 1%, seldom had a match among published virus-specific TCRB sequences. Some clones are missing from TCRdb's copy, which holds only in-frame ones; the method was immunoSEQ multiplex PCR. V and J calls and clone size are those listed in that table; D and trimming were worked out from the DNA. The sample yields about 15,000 clones, roughly 80% seen once. The chain carries TRBV7-9 and TRBJ2-7; D gene uncertain. Specimen: CD8+ T cells sorted from blood. The TCR comes from an adult with rheumatoid arthritis. As DNA, the CDR3 is TGTGCCAGCAGCCCCGTGACTCTCGTCGACGAGCAGTACTTC. As protein: CASSPVTLVDEQYF.